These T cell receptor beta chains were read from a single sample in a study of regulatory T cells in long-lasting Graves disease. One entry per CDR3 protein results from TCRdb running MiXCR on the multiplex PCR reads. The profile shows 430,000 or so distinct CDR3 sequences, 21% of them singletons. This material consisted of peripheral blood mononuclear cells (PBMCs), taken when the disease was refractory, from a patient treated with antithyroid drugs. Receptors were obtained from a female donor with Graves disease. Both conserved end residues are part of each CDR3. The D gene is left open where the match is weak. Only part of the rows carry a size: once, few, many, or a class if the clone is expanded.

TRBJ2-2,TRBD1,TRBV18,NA,TGTGCCAGCTCCCCACGGCAGGGGGCATCCGGGGAGCTGTTTTTT,CASSPRQGASGELFF
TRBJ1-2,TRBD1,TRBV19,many,TGTGCCAGTAGTACGGGACAGGCGCGGTATGGCTACACCTTC,CASSTGQARYGYTF
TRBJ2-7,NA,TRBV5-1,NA,TGCGCCAGCAGCCCCGGGGGAGCGGAGTACGAGCAGTACTTC,CASSPGGAEYEQYF
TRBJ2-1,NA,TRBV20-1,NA,TGCAGTGCTAGAATAGCCCCCTACAATGAGCAGTTCTTC,CSARIAPYNEQFF
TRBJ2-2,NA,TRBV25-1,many,TGTGCCAGCAGTGGTATAGCGGATACCGGGGAGCTGTTTTTT,CASSGIADTGELFF
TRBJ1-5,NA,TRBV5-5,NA,TGTGCCAGCAGCTTGGTGGGCCAGGGAGAGCCCCAGCATTTT,CASSLVGQGEPQHF
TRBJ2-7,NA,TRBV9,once,TGTGCCAGCAGCGACGGGACTTCCCTAACCTACGAGCAGTACTTC,CASSDGTSLTYEQYF
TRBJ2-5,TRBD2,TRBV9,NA,TGTGCCAGCAGCGTCGGACTAGCGGGAGAGACCCAGTACTTC,CASSVGLAGETQYF
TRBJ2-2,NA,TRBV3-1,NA,TGTGCCAGCAGCGACCACGGGGGGGAGCTGTTTTTT,CASSDHGGELFF
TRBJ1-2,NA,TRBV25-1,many,TGTGCCAGCATCGACACTAGGACCGCGCCGGGGGTTGGCTACACCTTC,CASIDTRTAPGVGYTF
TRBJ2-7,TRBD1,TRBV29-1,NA,TGCAGCGTTGAACTCTTCGGACAGGGAGGACAGCAGTACTTC,CSVELFGQGGQQYF
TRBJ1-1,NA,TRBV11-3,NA,TGTGCCAGCAGCCAGCGAATCCACACTGAAGCTTTCTTT,CASSQRIHTEAFF
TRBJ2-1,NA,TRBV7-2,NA,TGTGCCAGCAGCATAGGGACGTCGTACAATGAGCAGTTCTTC,CASSIGTSYNEQFF
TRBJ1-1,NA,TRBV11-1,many,TGTGCCAGCAGCTCTGGCGGTGAAGCTTTCTTT,CASSSGGEAFF
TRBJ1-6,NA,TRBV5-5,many,TGTGCCAGCAGCTTGGAAGCAAATTCACCCCTCCACTTT,CASSLEANSPLHF
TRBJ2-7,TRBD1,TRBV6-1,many,TGTGCCAGCAGTCGGGACAGGATCTCCTACGAGCAGTACTTC,CASSRDRISYEQYF
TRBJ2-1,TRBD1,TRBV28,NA,TGTGCCAGCAGTCCTGGACAGGGTGCGGGGAATGAGCAGTTCTTC,CASSPGQGAGNEQFF
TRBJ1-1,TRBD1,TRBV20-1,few,TGCAGTGCTAGAGAGACAGGGTTCTCTGAAGCTTTCTTT,CSARETGFSEAFF
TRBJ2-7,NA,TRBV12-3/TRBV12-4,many,TGTGCCAGCAGTTTCGGCCCTGACTACGAGCAGTACTTC,CASSFGPDYEQYF
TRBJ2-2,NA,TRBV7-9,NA,TGTGCCAGCAGCTTAGTCTTGACCACGAACACCGGGGAGCTGTTTTTT,CASSLVLTTNTGELFF
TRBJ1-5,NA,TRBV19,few,TGTGCCAGTACCCCGGACGAGGGCTATCAGCCCCAGCATTTT,CASTPDEGYQPQHF
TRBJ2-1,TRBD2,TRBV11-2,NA,TGTGCCAGCAGCCAGCCACCCTCTAGCGGGAGTTTCAATGAGCAGTTCTTC,CASSQPPSSGSFNEQFF
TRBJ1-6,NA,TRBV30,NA,TGTGCCTGGAAAGGAACCCAGCATTCACCCCTCCACTTT,CAWKGTQHSPLHF
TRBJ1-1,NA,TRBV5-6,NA,TGTGCCAGCAGCTTGGAACTAGGAACTGAAGCTTTCTTT,CASSLELGTEAFF
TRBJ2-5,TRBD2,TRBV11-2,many,TGTGCCAGCAGCTTAGAGACTAGCGGGAAGGAGTACTTC,CASSLETSGKEYF
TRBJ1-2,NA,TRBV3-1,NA,TGTGCCAGCAGCACACTAAGTGGCTACACCTTC,CASSTLSGYTF
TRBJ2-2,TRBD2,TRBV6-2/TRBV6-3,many,TGTGCCAGTACTAGCGGGAGGGCCGGGGAGCTGTTTTTT,CASTSGRAGELFF
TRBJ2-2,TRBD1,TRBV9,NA,TGTGCCAGCAGCGTAGCAGGGGGTAGGAACACCGGGGAGCTGTTTTTT,CASSVAGGRNTGELFF
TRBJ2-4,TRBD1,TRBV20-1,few,TGCAGTGCTAGAGTAGGACAGACAGGGATTCAGAACATTCAGTACTTC,CSARVGQTGIQNIQYF
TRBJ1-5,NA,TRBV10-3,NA,TGTGCCATCAGTGTGGGAGGGACCGACAATCAGCCCCAGCATTTT,CAISVGGTDNQPQHF
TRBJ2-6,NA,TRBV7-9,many,TGTGCCAGCAGCTTAGTCGGGCCGGCTGGGGCCAACGTCCTGACTTTC,CASSLVGPAGANVLTF
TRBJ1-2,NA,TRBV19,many,TGTGCCAGTAGCCACCTTCCTCCAGGGGACGGGAGTTATGGCTACACCTTC,CASSHLPPGDGSYGYTF
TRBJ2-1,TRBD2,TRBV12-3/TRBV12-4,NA,TGTGCCAGCAGCTCGGGACTAGCGGTGGGGCTTGGCTCCTACAATGAGCAGTTCTTC,CASSSGLAVGLGSYNEQFF
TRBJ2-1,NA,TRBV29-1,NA,TGCAGCGTTGAAGCCCGTCCCAATGAGCAGTTCTTC,CSVEARPNEQFF
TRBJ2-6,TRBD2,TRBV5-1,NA,TGCGCCAGCAGTACGGGACTAGCAGATAACGTCCTGACTTTC,CASSTGLADNVLTF
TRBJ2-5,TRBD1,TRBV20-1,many,TGCAGTGCTAGAAATTCCCGGGACAGGGTACGGGAGACCCAGTACTTC,CSARNSRDRVRETQYF
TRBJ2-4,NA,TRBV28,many,TGTGCCAGCAGTTTGGAGGGCGGGTGGGCCCTAGCCAAAAACATTCAGTACTTC,CASSLEGGWALAKNIQYF
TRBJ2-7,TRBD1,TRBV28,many,TGTGCCAGCAGTCTGACAGGGGGAAAAAACGAGCAGTACTTC,CASSLTGGKNEQYF
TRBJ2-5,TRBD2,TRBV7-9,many,TGTGCCAGCAGCCCAGCGGGAGGGGAGACCCAGTACTTC,CASSPAGGETQYF
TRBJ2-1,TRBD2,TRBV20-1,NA,TGCAGTGCTAGAGCTCAGCTGGGACTAGCGGGATTCCAGGGCGAGCAGTTCTTC,CSARAQLGLAGFQGEQFF
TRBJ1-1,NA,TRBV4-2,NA,TGTGCCAGCAGCCAAGAATGGAAGGGAATGAACACTGAAGCTTTCTTT,CASSQEWKGMNTEAFF
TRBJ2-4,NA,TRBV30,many,TGTGCCTGGAGTTCGCCAGAGGCCCTAAACGTTCAGTACTTC,CAWSSPEALNVQYF
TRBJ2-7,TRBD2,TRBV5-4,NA,TGTGCCAGCAGCTTCTGGCTAGCGGGATCCTACGAGCAGTACTTC,CASSFWLAGSYEQYF
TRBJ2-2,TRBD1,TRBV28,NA,TGTGCCAGCAGTTCCCAGGACAGGGAGGTCGGGGAGCTGTTTTTT,CASSSQDREVGELFF
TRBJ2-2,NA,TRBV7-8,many,TGTGCCAGCAGCTTAGGTCCAGGGGCAAACACCGGGGAGCTGTTTTTT,CASSLGPGANTGELFF
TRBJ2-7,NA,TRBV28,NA,TGTGCCGGCAGTTTAACGGCCTACGAGCAGTACTTC,CAGSLTAYEQYF
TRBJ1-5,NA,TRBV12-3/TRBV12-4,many,TGTGCCAGCAGTTTCGCAGGGGAGAATCAGCCCCAGCATTTT,CASSFAGENQPQHF
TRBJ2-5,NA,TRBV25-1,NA,TGTGCCAGCAGTGTGGGGTCCAGGGGAGAGACCCAGTACTTC,CASSVGSRGETQYF